This is a list of T cell receptor beta chains from one sample in a study of T cells in Graves' hyperthyroidism and ophthalmopathy. TCRdb reanalysed the multiplex PCR reads using MiXCR and keeps one entry per CDR3 protein. The data contain roughly 660,000 distinct CDR3 sequences, 17% of them seen just once; the ten biggest clones take up 15% to 19%. Sequencing was done on a sample of blood. These receptor sequences come from a middle-aged man with Graves' hyperthyroidism. Each CDR3 is given with its conserved first and last residue. Each record gives: V gene, clone size, J gene, D gene, CDR3 protein, CDR3 DNA. A D gene is named only where the DNA matches it firmly. Clone size is stated in some rows and not others, as once, few, many or a class when expanded.

TRBV29-1	many	TRBJ2-7	TRBD2	CSVTRLAGGYEQYF	TGCAGCGTTACGCGGCTAGCGGGAGGGTACGAGCAGTACTTC
TRBV6-1	few	TRBJ1-2	TRBD1	CASSGRTGENYGYTF	TGTGCCAGCAGTGGGAGGACAGGGGAGAACTATGGCTACACCTTC
TRBV9	many	TRBJ2-5	-	CASSVSPGVIETQYF	TGTGCCAGCAGCGTTTCACCGGGAGTGATAGAGACCCAGTACTTC
TRBV7-8	many	TRBJ1-4	-	CASSLHPVGEKLFF	TGTGCCAGCAGCTTACACCCAGTAGGGGAAAAACTGTTTTTT
TRBV9	many	TRBJ2-7	TRBD2	CASSPGGESYEQYF	TGTGCCAGCAGCCCGGGGGGAGAGTCCTACGAGCAGTACTTC
TRBV4-3	few	TRBJ2-1	TRBD2	CASSHPKAGDSYNEQFF	TGCGCCAGCAGCCACCCTAAAGCGGGGGATTCTTACAATGAGCAGTTCTTC
TRBV10-2	many	TRBJ2-7	TRBD1	CASSDSAPGQEMYEQYF	TGCGCCAGCAGTGACTCCGCGCCGGGACAGGAGATGTACGAGCAGTACTTC
TRBV29-1	many	TRBJ2-1	TRBD2	CSADSGRALGNEQFF	TGCAGCGCCGATAGCGGGAGGGCCTTGGGGAATGAGCAGTTCTTC
TRBV28	-	TRBJ2-3	-	CASSDTVTQYF	TGTGCCAGTTCGGACACAGTTACGCAGTATTTT
TRBV3-1	many	TRBJ1-2	TRBD1	CASSQAGQGTYGYTF	TGTGCCAGCAGCCAAGCGGGACAGGGAACCTATGGCTACACCTTC
TRBV6-1	-	TRBJ1-3	-	CASSWTETSGNTIYF	TGTGCCAGCAGCTGGACTGAGACCTCTGGAAACACCATATATTTT
TRBV10-2	-	TRBJ2-5	-	CACSISSQETQYF	TGCGCCTGTTCGATATCGTCCCAAGAGACCCAGTACTTC
TRBV30	many	TRBJ2-7	-	CAWSEAYEQYF	TGTGCCTGGAGTGAGGCCTACGAGCAGTACTTC
TRBV2	many	TRBJ1-4	-	CASSESREGEKLFF	TGTGCCAGCAGTGAAAGTCGGGAGGGGGAAAAACTGTTTTTT
TRBV6-2/TRBV6-3	many	TRBJ2-7	TRBD2	CASSRLSGAYEQYF	TGTGCCAGCAGTCGTCTCAGCGGGGCCTACGAGCAGTACTTC
TRBV28	few	TRBJ2-7	-	CASSLTGPWLEQYF	TGTGCCAGCAGTTTAACAGGACCCTGGTTAGAGCAGTACTTC
TRBV29-1	many	TRBJ2-3	TRBD2	CSVEGTSGTDTQYF	TGCAGCGTTGAAGGGACTAGCGGGACGGATACGCAGTATTTT
TRBV6-1	many	TRBJ2-6	TRBD1	CASSPQGAGANVLTF	TGTGCCAGCAGTCCACAGGGGGCTGGGGCCAACGTCCTGACTTTC
TRBV6-5	few	TRBJ2-3	TRBD2	CASSYSITSGSSRGTQYF	TGTGCCAGCAGTTACTCGATTACTAGCGGGAGTAGTAGGGGTACGCAGTATTTT
TRBV6-5	-	TRBJ2-2	TRBD2	CASSYWRGAGGTGELFF	TGTGCCAGCAGTTATTGGCGAGGAGCGGGAGGCACCGGGGAGCTGTTTTTT
TRBV18	-	TRBJ2-3	-	CAISPFTDTQYF	TGTGCCATCTCACCGTTCACAGATACGCAGTATTTT
TRBV6-2/TRBV6-3	many	TRBJ2-1	-	CASSARQVPSYNEQFF	TGTGCCAGCAGTGCGCGACAGGTCCCCTCCTACAATGAGCAGTTCTTC
TRBV6-1	many	TRBJ2-5	-	CASRLIGNKETQYF	TGTGCCAGCAGACTCATAGGGAACAAAGAGACCCAGTACTTC
TRBV28	few	TRBJ2-7	-	CASGTPGGEQYF	TGTGCCAGCGGGACCCCCGGGGGCGAGCAGTACTTC
TRBV12-3/TRBV12-4	many	TRBJ1-1	-	CASSSWGDGEAFF	TGTGCCAGCAGTTCATGGGGGGATGGTGAAGCTTTCTTT
TRBV19	-	TRBJ2-1	-	CASSIDSTSYNEQFF	TGTGCCAGTAGTATTGACAGCACCTCCTACAATGAGCAGTTCTTC
TRBV12-3/TRBV12-4	many	TRBJ2-5	-	CASTRGGPVETQYF	TGTGCCAGCACCCGTGGCGGTCCGGTCGAGACCCAGTACTTC
TRBV28	many	TRBJ1-5	TRBD1	CASSHLQGDHQPQHF	TGTGCCAGCAGTCATCTTCAGGGGGATCACCAGCCCCAGCATTTT
TRBV5-6	many	TRBJ2-5	TRBD2	CASTRLAGDRETQYF	TGTGCCAGCACCAGACTAGCGGGAGATCGGGAGACCCAGTACTTC
TRBV24-1	many	TRBJ2-5	TRBD2	CATSDYGLAEKETQYF	TGTGCCACCAGTGATTATGGACTAGCTGAGAAAGAGACCCAGTACTTC
TRBV6-1	many	TRBJ1-1	-	CGTVYSPEAFF	TGTGGGACAGTTTACTCCCCTGAAGCTTTCTTT
TRBV27	many	TRBJ2-1	TRBD2	CASSFYSGTSGGPGNEQFF	TGTGCCAGCAGTTTCTACTCCGGGACTAGCGGGGGCCCTGGGAATGAGCAGTTCTTC
TRBV27	-	TRBJ2-7	TRBD1	CDSSRQGSYEQYF	TGTGACAGCAGTAGACAGGGTTCCTACGAGCAGTACTTC
TRBV25-1	-	TRBJ2-2	-	CASSAANFRGELFF	TGTGCCAGCAGTGCGGCCAATTTTCGCGGGGAGCTGTTTTTT
TRBV19	-	TRBJ2-4	TRBD2	CASRSGINIQYF	TGTGCCAGTAGAAGCGGGATAAACATTCAGTACTTC
TRBV7-2	-	TRBJ2-2	TRBD2	CASSLPLIAGGTGELFF	TGTGCCAGCAGCTTACCCCTCATAGCGGGAGGCACCGGGGAGCTGTTTTTT
TRBV18	many	TRBJ1-2	-	CASSQLGDDGYTF	TGTGCCAGCTCACAGCTAGGGGACGATGGCTACACCTTC
TRBV4-1	-	TRBJ2-7	-	CASSHGRFDYEQYF	TGCGCCAGCAGCCATGGCAGGTTTGACTACGAGCAGTACTTC
TRBV20-1	many	TRBJ2-3	-	CSGFGIYTDTQYF	TGCAGTGGGTTCGGGATTTACACAGATACGCAGTATTTT
TRBV27	many	TRBJ2-3	TRBD2	CASSLFTSGPTDTQYF	TGTGCCAGCAGTTTATTCACTAGCGGCCCCACAGATACGCAGTATTTT
TRBV5-8	-	TRBJ1-5	-	CASSLLSGNGQPQHF	TGTGCCAGCAGCTTGTTATCCGGGAACGGTCAGCCCCAGCATTTT
TRBV28	many	TRBJ2-7	TRBD2	CASKKSGRGEQYF	TGTGCCAGCAAAAAAAGCGGGAGAGGCGAGCAGTACTTC